One and the same sample provided the 15 T cell receptor beta chains below, sequenced in a study of blood T cells in healthy people across ages. Together with a sample-barcoded 5' primer, a J-beta primer mix was included in a second PCR lasting roughly 7 to 11 cycles. TCRdb passed the 5' RACE reads through MiXCR, listing each CDR3 protein once. The table has roughly 800,000 distinct CDR3 sequences, 58% seen once. Sequencing was done on a sample of blood. Source of these receptors: a young man in good health.

This clonotype was seen just once. The chain combines TRBV6-5 with TRBJ1-1; D possibly corresponds to TRBD1 (6 bases). The CDR3 is made up of 14 amino acids. V shed 6 bases and J shed 4 bases, with 15 bases lying between them. Germline CDR1 MNHEY, CDR2 SVGAGI. Written as DNA, the CDR3 is TGTGCCAGCAGCCCACAGGGTCTTGGCACTGAAGCTTTCTTT. Translation: CASSPQGLGTEAFF.

This clonotype appeared a few times. This sequence joins TRBV6-6 and TRBJ1-2; tentative D call: TRBD1 (6 bases). The CDR3 spans 12 residues. Germline loops: CDR1 MNHNY, CDR2 SVGAGI (reference sequence). CDR3 coding DNA: TGTGCTGCTGTTACCAGGGGAGTCGACTACACCTTC. Translation: CAAVTRGVDYTF.

The chain joins TRBV20-1 to TRBJ2-7, with D tentatively TRBD1 (6 bases). This CDR3 has 13 residues. Germline lookup yields CDR1 DFQATT and CDR2 SNEGSKA (reference sequence). V lost 8 bases, J lost 6 bases, and 20 bases lay in between. Here the CDR3 DNA reads TGCAGTCCAGCCGGGACAAAATCTAGCGAGCAGTACTTC. Translated: CSPAGTKSSEQYF.

Details on this clonotype: Compared with germline, one end of the junction differs, possibly owing to a read error. This chain uses TRBV7-8 with TRBJ2-5, with D possibly being TRBD1 or TRBD2 (7 bases each). The DNA end favors TRBJ2-7, so the J call may be wrong. CDR3 length: 16 residues. Germline CDR1 reads SGHVS; CDR2 reads FQNEAQ. CDR3 DNA: TGTGCCAGTAGCTTAGCTGGGACAGCGGGAAAGTCCGAGCAGTACTTC. This encodes CASSLAGTAGKSEQYF.

The CDR3 DNA follows: TGTGCCAGCAGCTTAGTACCCACCGGGGAGCTGTTTTTT. Translating gives CASSLVPTGELFF. The chain joins TRBV7-2 to TRBJ2-2; D unresolved. V shed 1 base and J shed 4 bases, with 4 bases lying between them. From germline, CDR1 is SGHTA and CDR2 FQGNSA. The CDR3 loop spans 13 amino acids.

This chain joins TRBV20-1 and TRBJ1-1; the D gene is possibly TRBD1 (6 bases). The CDR3 has 12 residues. Looked up from germline, CDR1 is DFQATT and CDR2 is SNEGSKA (reference sequence). Trimming stripped 5 bases from V and 11 bases from J, with 18 bases between. CDR3 amino acids: CSAPTGPDRAFF. CDR3 DNA: TGCAGTGCTCCCACAGGGCCTGACAGGGCTTTCTTT.

The chain is built from TRBV5-1 and TRBJ2-5; D is possibly TRBD2 (6 bases). V shed 0 bases and J shed 4 bases, with 13 bases lying between them. CDR1 SGHRS and CDR2 YFSETQ come from the germline V gene. CDR3 length equals 15 residues. CDR3 nucleotides: TGCGCCAGCAGCTTGGGAGGGAGGCTCGGAGAGACCCAGTACTTC. It yields the protein CASSLGGRLGETQYF.

This clonotype has only a few counts. The chain links TRBV6-2 or TRBV6-3 to TRBJ2-1; TRBD2 matches at 9 bases. The ends lost 6 bases at V and 5 bases at J; junction bases unmatched: 5. CDR3 size: 14 residues. Germline V gene sequence: CDR1 MNHEY, CDR2 SVGEGT. Written as DNA, the CDR3 is TGTGCCAGCAGCCTAGCGGGGTCGAACAATGAGCAGTTCTTC. Protein: CASSLAGSNNEQFF.

The chain has TRBV4-2 and TRBJ2-1, with TRBD2 matching 8 bases. CDR1 and CDR2 from the germline V gene are LGHNA and YNFKEQ. The ends lost 5 bases at V and 5 bases at J; junction bases unmatched: 11. There are 16 residues in the CDR3. The CDR3 nucleotides read TGTGCCAGCAGCGTGAACCTGGGTAGCGGGAACAATGAGCAGTTCTTC. As protein: CASSVNLGSGNNEQFF.

The count of this clonotype is one. This chain uses TRBV15 with TRBJ2-3; possible D gene TRBD2, 6 bases. CDR1 LNHNV and CDR2 YYDKDF come from the germline V gene (reference sequence). Trimming removed 1 base at V and 7 bases at J, with 12 bases between. The CDR3 totals 14 residues. The CDR3 protein is CATSRGDSKYTQYF. The CDR3 bases are TGTGCCACCAGCAGAGGGGACTCCAAGTATACGCAGTATTTT.

The V and J genes are TRBV9 and TRBJ1-2; TRBD1 might be the D (5 bases). This CDR3 contains 14 residues. The germline gives CDR1 SGDLS, CDR2 YYNGEE. Trimming took 0 bases from V and 7 from J, leaving 13 bases between them. This CDR3 reads CASSVGQGVRGYTF. The CDR3 DNA sequence: TGTGCCAGCAGCGTAGGTCAAGGGGTTCGTGGCTACACCTTC.

The gene calls are TRBV20-1 and TRBJ1-2; no reliable D call. Germline V gene lookup returns CDR1 DFQATT and CDR2 SNEGSKA (reference sequence). This CDR3 has 11 residues. V was shortened by 7 bases and J by 1 base, with 7 bases between the two germline ends. The CDR3 DNA reads TGCAGTGTCGTCAATAACTATGGCTACACCTTC. Translating gives CSVVNNYGYTF.

The chain has TRBV29-1 and TRBJ2-5; D remains ambiguous. This CDR3 is 12 amino acids long. The germline CDR1 and CDR2 sequences are SQVTM and ANQGSEA. The germline V and J ends were trimmed by 4 bases and 1 base, with 7 bases remaining between them. The CDR3 sequence: CSVGALQETQYF. CDR3 in DNA: TGCAGCGTTGGGGCCCTCCAAGAGACCCAGTACTTC.

The chain has TRBV6-5 and TRBJ2-6, with D perhaps TRBD2 (6 bases). The CDR3 extends over 14 amino acids. Germline CDR1 and CDR2: MNHEY and SVGAGI. The CDR3 DNA reads TGTGCTAGCGGAGTCTACTCTGGGGCCAACGTCCTGACTTTC. Translated: CASGVYSGANVLTF.

In its sample, this clonotype was seen a few times. The chain links TRBV20-1 to TRBJ1-2; TRBD1 is a possible D gene (6 bases). CDR3 length: 12 amino acids. The V gene lost 2 bases and the J gene lost 6 bases, with 10 bases spanning the gap. Germline lookup yields CDR1 DFQATT and CDR2 SNEGSKA (reference sequence). The CDR3 DNA sequence: TGCAGTGCTAGAAGGGGGATAGATGGCTACACCTTC. Encoded protein: CSARRGIDGYTF.